Each of the 20 T cell receptor beta chains below was sequenced from the same sample in a study of T-cell reconstitution after alpha-beta-depleted transplantation in children (dated by TCRdb to between 2015 and 2016). The sample's treatment or condition, from its label and the paper: allogeneic hematopoietic cell transplantation with graft depleted of TCRalphabeta T cells and CD19 B cells. Receptors were amplified or captured by PCR. Sequencing took place on an Illumina HiSeq 2500. TCR libraries were prepared with molecular barcoding, using unique molecular identifiers to normalize TCRbeta repertoire quantification. TCRdb reworked the public reads: Q25 trimming with fastp, MiXCR clone assembly, productive beta chains retained. Records with the same CDR3 protein are collapsed into one entry carrying the most frequent genes and DNA. Within this sample are under 300,000 distinct CDR3 sequences, with 11% of them counted one time only. About 20% of the sample goes to the ten largest clones.

Sequences were derived from peripheral blood, sampled 180 days after TCRalphabeta/CD19-depleted stem cell transplant. These receptor sequences come from a male patient between 2 and 9 years old who had a stem cell transplant for chronic granulomatous disease, so the T cells may come from the graft donor.

The chain combines TRBV12-3 or TRBV12-4 with TRBJ2-2, with 12 positions matching TRBD2. Trimming at V came to 6 bases and at J to 6 bases, leaving 11 bases not matched to a gene. The CDR3 runs 17 residues. DNA of the CDR3: TGTGCCAGCAGCCTAAACCGACTAGCGGGAGTCCCCGGGGAGCTGTTTTTT. Protein sequence: CASSLNRLAGVPGELFF.

The chain recombines TRBV28 with TRBJ1-1; 10 nucleotides align to TRBD1. The CDR3 spans 13 residues. The V and J ends lost 6 bases and 7 bases, in that order; junction bases with no gene match: 5. Germline CDR1 reads MDHEN; CDR2 reads SYDVKM. This CDR3 reads CASRPGQGSEAFF. CDR3 nucleotides: TGTGCCAGCAGACCGGGACAGGGGAGTGAAGCTTTCTTT.

This clonotype was observed many times. In nucleotides, the CDR3 is TGTGCCATCAGTGAGATCGGGGGGGGCCCACAAGAGACCCAGTACTTC. Its protein is CAISEIGGGPQETQYF. V is TRBV10-3 and J is TRBJ2-5; 8 nucleotides agree with TRBD2. This CDR3 has 16 amino acids. The V gene's germline CDR1 is ENHRY and CDR2 SYGVKD. Trimming at V came to 2 bases and at J to 2 bases, leaving 7 bases not matched to a gene.

This clonotype was observed many times. The genes are TRBV28 and TRBJ2-1; a possible D gene is TRBD2 (6 bases). Trimming removed 5 bases at V and 6 bases at J, with 14 bases between. Per the germline V gene, CDR1 is MDHEN and CDR2 is SYDVKM. The CDR3 is made up of 14 amino acids. The CDR3 coding sequence is TGTGCCAGCAGTCCCGGACTACCCGGCAATGAGCAGTTCTTC. Translated, it gives CASSPGLPGNEQFF. Variable domain in full (rest from reference TRBV28 and TRBJ2-1): DVKVTQSSRYLVKRTGEKVFLECVQDMDHENMFWYRQDPGLGLRLIYFSYDVKMKEKGDIPEGYSVSREKKERFSLILESASTNQTSMYLCASSPGLPGNEQFFGPGTRLTVL.

This clonotype was recorded many times. The gene calls are TRBV12-3 or TRBV12-4 and TRBJ2-5, with 7 bases that match TRBD2. CDR3 size: 15 residues. Trimming at V came to 5 bases and at J to 2 bases, leaving 8 bases not matched to a gene. The CDR3 region has the DNA TGTGCCAGCAGTCCCCTGGTGCGGGGGCAAGAGACCCAGTACTTC. As protein: CASSPLVRGQETQYF.

For this clonotype: This may come from a read error, since a much larger clone is one base off. The chain uses TRBV20-1 and TRBJ2-7; TRBD2 agrees at 12 bases. Germline loops: CDR1 DFQATT, CDR2 SNEGSKA (reference sequence). V was pared by 3 bases and J by 3 bases, with 12 bases of the junction left unmatched. The CDR3 length is 17 residues. The CDR3 sequence is CSASSGLAGRFFYEQYF. Here the CDR3 DNA reads TGCAGTGCTAGTTCGGGACTAGCGGGCAGATTCTTCTACGAGCAGTACTTC.

The sample holds many counts of this clonotype. V and J are TRBV5-1 and TRBJ2-3; D is unclear. V was clipped by 4 bases and J by 4 bases, with 7 bases between them. The CDR3 extends over 12 amino acids. The germline gives CDR1 SGHRS, CDR2 YFSETQ. Written as DNA, the CDR3 is TGCGCCAGCAGCCCCGCTGCAGATACGCAGTATTTT. Translating it yields CASSPAADTQYF.

As concerns this clonotype: This sequence may be a read error, since a much larger clone differs from it by one base. The gene calls are TRBV21-1 and TRBJ2-3; the table calls TRBD1, which could not be checked here. TRBV21-1 is marked as a pseudogene. The CDR3 extends over 15 amino acids. The CDR3 spells CASGVPGPGLDTQYF. CDR3 DNA: TGTGCCAGCGGCGTGCCGGGGCCAGGGCTCGATACGCAGTATTTT.

This clonotype was observed once. A read error may explain this, as a much larger clone is one base away. The chain couples TRBV7-8 to TRBJ2-3; 9 positions match TRBD2. Germline V gives CDR1 SGHVS, CDR2 FQNEAQ. The length of the CDR3 is 16 residues. V shed 5 bases, J shed 1 base, and the junction held 7 bases outside the gene matches. Written as DNA, the CDR3 is TGTGCCAGCAGCGTGTGGGCTAGCGGGGGCACAGATACGCAGTATTTT. Amino acids: CASSVWASGGTDTQYF.

This clonotype was observed many times. The chain employs TRBV18 and TRBJ2-7; 7 bases line up with TRBD2. CDR1 KGHSH and CDR2 LQKENI come from the germline V gene. Trimming cost V 4 bases and J 4 bases; bases outside gene matches: 13. This CDR3 is built from 16 residues. The CDR3 DNA sequence: TGTGCCAGCTCACTCAAGGGGAGGGCATCCTCTTACGAGCAGTACTTC. Translated, it gives CASSLKGRASSYEQYF.

This clonotype was seen many times. The chain carries TRBV9 and TRBJ2-1; D uncertain. The CDR3 contains 13 residues. Germline V gene data show CDR1 as SGDLS and CDR2 as YYNGEE. V was pared by 1 base and J by 8 bases, with 10 bases between. The CDR3 DNA is TGTGCCAGCAGCGTAATGCTAAGAGATGAGCAGTTCTTC. As protein: CASSVMLRDEQFF.

This clonotype was observed at least ten times. V usage is TRBV5-1 and J usage is TRBJ2-5; D unclear. The length of the CDR3 is 13 residues. Trimming stripped 2 bases from V and 5 bases from J, with 10 bases between. Per germline, CDR1 SGHRS and CDR2 YFSETQ. CDR3 sequence: CASSFEPHETQYF. CDR3 DNA: TGCGCCAGCAGCTTTGAACCCCACGAGACCCAGTACTTC.

This clonotype has a count of ten or more. The chain is built from TRBV7-6 and TRBJ2-6; 7 bases align to TRBD2. The CDR3 runs 18 residues. The ends lost 5 bases at V and 0 bases at J; junction bases unmatched: 10. Germline V gene data show CDR1 as SGHVS and CDR2 as FNYEAQ. The CDR3, as DNA: TGTGCCAGCAGCCCTAAGACTAGCTTGCGCTCTGGGGCCAACGTCCTGACTTTC. Translating gives CASSPKTSLRSGANVLTF. The complete variable domain, with remaining parts taken from reference TRBV7-6 and TRBJ2-6, reads GAGVSQSPRYKVTKRGQDVALRCDPISGHVSLYWYRQALGQGPEFLTYFNYEAQQDKSGLPNDRFSAERPEGSISTLTIQRTEQRDSAMYRCASSPKTSLRSGANVLTFGAGSRLTVL.

This clonotype was counted at least ten times. This chain joins TRBV29-1 and TRBJ2-2, with D perhaps TRBD1 (5 bases). Germline V CDR1 and CDR2: SQVTM, ANQGSEA. This CDR3 region has 13 residues. With 5 bases removed from V and 1 base from J, the gap between germline ends came to 8 bases. CDR3 protein: CSVQGGNTGELFF. CDR3 nucleotides: TGCAGCGTTCAGGGCGGGAACACCGGGGAGCTGTTTTTT.

This clonotype was detected ten times or more. The J gene is TRBJ2-7, the V gene TRBV7-6; possibly TRBD1 or TRBD2 for D (5 bases each). The V end lost 1 base, the J end lost 7 bases, and 17 bases lay between the germline ends. The germline V gene has CDR1 SGHVS and CDR2 FNYEAQ. The CDR3 sequence is 15 residues long. CDR3 bases: TGTGCCAGCAGCTTAGTAGTACCGGGACGCCGGGAGCAGTACTTC. The encoded protein is CASSLVVPGRREQYF. The variable domain in full, with the rest retrieved from reference TRBV7-6 and TRBJ2-7, is GAGVSQSPRYKVTKRGQDVALRCDPISGHVSLYWYRQALGQGPEFLTYFNYEAQQDKSGLPNDRFSAERPEGSISTLTIQRTEQRDSAMYRCASSLVVPGRREQYFGPGTRLTVT.

Ten or more counts support this clonotype. The rearrangement links TRBV30 to TRBJ2-1; 13 positions agree with TRBD2. The junction had 0 bases not matched to a gene; V was cut back by 3 bases and J by 4 bases. The V gene's germline CDR1 is GTSNPN and CDR2 SVGIG (reference sequence). This CDR3 comprises 14 residues. This chain's CDR3 is CAWRGLAGYNEQFF. CDR3 DNA sequence: TGTGCCTGGAGGGGACTAGCGGGATACAATGAGCAGTTCTTC. Complete variable domain (other parts from reference TRBV30 and TRBJ2-1): SQTIHQWPATLVQPVGSPLSLECTVEGTSNPNLYWYRQAAGRGLQLLFYSVGIGQISSEVPQNLSASRPQDRQFILSSKKLLLSDSGFYLCAWRGLAGYNEQFFGPGTRLTVL.

This clonotype occurred many times. V is TRBV10-3 and J is TRBJ1-5, with unresolved D. The CDR3 spans 15 residues. V was trimmed by 0 bases and J by 5 bases, leaving 11 bases between them. Looked up from germline, CDR1 is ENHRY and CDR2 is SYGVKD. The CDR3 DNA follows: TGTGCCATCAGTGAGTCGGGAAGGTCGGATCAGCCCCAGCATTTT. Amino acid sequence: CAISESGRSDQPQHF.

This clonotype was picked up many times. The genes are TRBV5-5 and TRBJ2-5, with TRBD1 identical over 7 bases. CDR1 and CDR2 from the germline V gene are SGHKS and YYEKEE (reference sequence). The CDR3 contains 17 residues. The ends lost 0 bases at V and 5 bases at J; junction bases unmatched: 13. The CDR3 DNA is TGTGCCAGCAGCTTGGATTATCATAGGGGGCGCGGGGAGACCCAGTACTTC. Protein product: CASSLDYHRGRGETQYF.

This clonotype was counted at least ten times. The chain has TRBV28 and TRBJ1-1; D is perhaps TRBD1 (6 bases). The germline V and J ends were trimmed by 2 bases and 8 bases, with 21 bases remaining between them. This CDR3 spans 16 amino acids. The germline V gene has CDR1 MDHEN and CDR2 SYDVKM. CDR3 in amino acids: CASSLPGAVTIIEAFF. CDR3 bases: TGTGCCAGCAGTTTACCGGGGGCGGTCACGATAATAGAAGCTTTCTTT.

For this clonotype: Possible read error: a much larger clone is one base away. The chain couples TRBV30 to TRBJ2-7, with D tentatively TRBD1 or TRBD2 (5 bases each). Germline V gives CDR1 GTSNPN, CDR2 SVGIG (reference sequence). The CDR3 spans 14 residues. CDR3 protein: CARSVPGRRYEQYF. The CDR3 DNA sequence: TGTGCCCGGAGTGTACCGGGGCGGAGGTACGAGCAGTACTTC.